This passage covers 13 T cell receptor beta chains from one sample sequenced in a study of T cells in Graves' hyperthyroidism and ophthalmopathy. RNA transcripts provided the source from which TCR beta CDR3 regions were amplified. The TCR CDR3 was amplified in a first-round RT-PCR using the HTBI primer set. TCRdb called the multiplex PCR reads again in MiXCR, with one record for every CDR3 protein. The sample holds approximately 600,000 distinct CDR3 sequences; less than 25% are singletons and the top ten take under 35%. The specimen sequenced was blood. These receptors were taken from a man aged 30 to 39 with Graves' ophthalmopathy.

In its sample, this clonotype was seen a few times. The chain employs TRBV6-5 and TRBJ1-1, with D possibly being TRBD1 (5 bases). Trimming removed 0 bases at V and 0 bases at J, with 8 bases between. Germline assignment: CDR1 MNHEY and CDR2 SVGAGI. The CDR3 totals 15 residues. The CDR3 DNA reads TGTGCCAGCAGTTACTCAGGCAGGGTGAACACTGAAGCTTTCTTT. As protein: CASSYSGRVNTEAFF.

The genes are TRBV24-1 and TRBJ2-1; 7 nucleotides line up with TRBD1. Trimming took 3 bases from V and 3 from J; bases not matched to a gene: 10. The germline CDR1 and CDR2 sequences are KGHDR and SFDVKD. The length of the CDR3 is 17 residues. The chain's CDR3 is CATSDQEQTGSYNEQFF. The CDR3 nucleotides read TGTGCCACCAGTGATCAAGAGCAGACAGGGAGCTACAATGAGCAGTTCTTC.

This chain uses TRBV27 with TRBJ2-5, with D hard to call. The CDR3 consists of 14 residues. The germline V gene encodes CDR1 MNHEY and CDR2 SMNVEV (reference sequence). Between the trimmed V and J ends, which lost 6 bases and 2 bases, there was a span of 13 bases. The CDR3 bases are TGTGCCAGCAGACTCTCGACACGGCAAGAGACCCAGTACTTC. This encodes CASRLSTRQETQYF.

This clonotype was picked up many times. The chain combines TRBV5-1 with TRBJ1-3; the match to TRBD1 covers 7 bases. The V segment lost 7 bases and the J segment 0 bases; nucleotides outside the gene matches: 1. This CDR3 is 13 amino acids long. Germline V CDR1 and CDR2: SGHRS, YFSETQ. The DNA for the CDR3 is TGCGCCAGCGGGACAGCCTCTGGAAACACCATATATTTT. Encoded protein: CASGTASGNTIYF.

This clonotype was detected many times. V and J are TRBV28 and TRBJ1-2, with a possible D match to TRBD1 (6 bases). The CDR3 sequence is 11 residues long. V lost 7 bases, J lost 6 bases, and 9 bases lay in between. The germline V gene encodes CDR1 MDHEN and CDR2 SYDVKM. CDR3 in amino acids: CASTPGDGYTF. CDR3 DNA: TGTGCCAGCACCCCAGGGGATGGCTACACCTTC.

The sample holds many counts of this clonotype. The CDR3 sequence: CASSNTGAGNTIYF. The DNA of the CDR3 is TGTGCCAGCAGCAACACCGGGGCTGGAAACACCATATATTTT. The V and J genes are TRBV3-1 and TRBJ1-3; no clear D. Trimming took off 5 bases at V and 2 bases at J, with 10 bases between the two ends. This CDR3 comprises 14 residues. Germline V gives CDR1 LGHDT, CDR2 YNNKEL (reference sequence).

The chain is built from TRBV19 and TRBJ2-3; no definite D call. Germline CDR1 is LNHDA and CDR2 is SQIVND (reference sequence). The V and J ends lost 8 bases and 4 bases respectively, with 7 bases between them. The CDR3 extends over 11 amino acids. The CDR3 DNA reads TGTGCCAGTGGGTTTTCAGATACGCAGTATTTT. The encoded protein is CASGFSDTQYF.

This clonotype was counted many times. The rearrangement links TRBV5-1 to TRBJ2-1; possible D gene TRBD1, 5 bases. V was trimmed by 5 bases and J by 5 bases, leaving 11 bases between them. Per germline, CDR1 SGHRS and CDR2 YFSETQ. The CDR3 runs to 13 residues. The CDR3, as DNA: TGCGCCAGCAGAGCAGGGTCCCACAATGAGCAGTTCTTC. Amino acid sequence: CASRAGSHNEQFF.

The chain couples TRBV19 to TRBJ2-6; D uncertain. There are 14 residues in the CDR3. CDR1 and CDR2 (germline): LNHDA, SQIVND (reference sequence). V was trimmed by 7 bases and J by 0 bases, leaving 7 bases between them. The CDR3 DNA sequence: TGTGCCAGTAAAGAAACCTCTGGGGCCAACGTCCTGACTTTC. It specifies CASKETSGANVLTF.

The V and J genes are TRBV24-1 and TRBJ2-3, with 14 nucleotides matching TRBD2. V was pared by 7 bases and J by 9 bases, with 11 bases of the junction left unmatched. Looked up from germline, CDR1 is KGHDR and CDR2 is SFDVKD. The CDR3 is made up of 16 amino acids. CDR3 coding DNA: TGTGCCACCAGCTTCCCGGGACTAGCGGGAGTTAGCACGCAGTATTTT. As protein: CATSFPGLAGVSTQYF.

The CDR3: CATRLAYEQYF. The CDR3 coding sequence is TGTGCCACCCGACTAGCTTACGAGCAGTACTTC. J is TRBJ2-7 and V is TRBV10-3; 7 bases fit TRBD2. Germline lookup yields CDR1 ENHRY and CDR2 SYGVKD. CDR3 length: 11 amino acids. V shed 10 bases, J shed 4 bases, and the junction held 4 bases outside the gene matches.

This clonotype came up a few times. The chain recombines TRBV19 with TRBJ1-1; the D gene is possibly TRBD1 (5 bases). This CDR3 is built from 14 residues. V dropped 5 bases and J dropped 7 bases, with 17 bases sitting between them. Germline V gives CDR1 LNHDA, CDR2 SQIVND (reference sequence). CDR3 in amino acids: CASSGSDQGYEAFF. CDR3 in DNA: TGTGCCAGTAGTGGCTCAGATCAGGGTTATGAAGCTTTCTTT.

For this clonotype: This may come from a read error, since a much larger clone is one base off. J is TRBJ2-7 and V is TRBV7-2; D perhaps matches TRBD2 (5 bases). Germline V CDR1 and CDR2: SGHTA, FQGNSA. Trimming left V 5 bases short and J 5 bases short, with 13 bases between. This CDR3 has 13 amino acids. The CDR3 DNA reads TGTGCCAGCAGCATAGGAGGTTCTGACGAGCAGTACTTC. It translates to CASSIGGSDEQYF.